This T cell receptor beta chain was profiled in a study of monozygotic twins with inflammatory bowel disease. Study-level findings and limits: Extra variability in the repertoires of patients may have come from differing immunosuppressive treatments.

Total RNA amounting to roughly 3,400 ng went into each TCR library. TCRdb reprocessed the 5' RACE reads, with one entry per CDR3 protein and no DNA. The sample spans under 130,000 distinct CDR3 sequences; the ten largest clones claim 1.9%. In germline, CDR1 is MRHNA, CDR2 SNTAGT. This CDR3 spans 13 amino acids. As to this clonotype: Its antigen remains unknown.

The chain is built from TRBV6-4 and TRBJ1-1; TCRdb names TRBD1, which stays unverified in the absence of DNA. The sample taken for sequencing was blood. The receptor was derived from a human donor with ulcerative colitis or Crohn's disease, or a healthy co-twin of an affected twin (not recorded which). The CDR3 sequence: CASRLQGNTEAFF.